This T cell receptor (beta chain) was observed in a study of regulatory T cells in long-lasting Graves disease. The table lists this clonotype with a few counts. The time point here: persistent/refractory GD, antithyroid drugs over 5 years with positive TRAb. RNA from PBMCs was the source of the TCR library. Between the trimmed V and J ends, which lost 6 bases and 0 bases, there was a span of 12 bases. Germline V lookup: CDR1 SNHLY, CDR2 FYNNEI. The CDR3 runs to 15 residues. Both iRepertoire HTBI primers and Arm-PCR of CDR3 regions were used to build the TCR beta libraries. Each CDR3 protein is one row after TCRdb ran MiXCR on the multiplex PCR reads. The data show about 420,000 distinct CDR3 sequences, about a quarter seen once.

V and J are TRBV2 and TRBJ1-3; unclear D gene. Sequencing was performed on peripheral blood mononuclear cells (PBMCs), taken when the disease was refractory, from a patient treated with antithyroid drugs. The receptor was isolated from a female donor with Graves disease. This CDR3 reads CASRMDASSGNTIYF. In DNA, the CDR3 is TGTGCCAGCAGGATGGACGCGAGCTCTGGAAACACCATATATTTT.